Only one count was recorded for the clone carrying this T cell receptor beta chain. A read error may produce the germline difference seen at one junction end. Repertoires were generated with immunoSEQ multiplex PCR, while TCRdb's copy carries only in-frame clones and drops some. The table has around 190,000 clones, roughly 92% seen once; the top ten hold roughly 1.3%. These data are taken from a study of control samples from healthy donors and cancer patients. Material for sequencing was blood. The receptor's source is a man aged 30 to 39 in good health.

This CDR3 reads CASSLISSGQGAQAQHF. CDR3 bases: TGTGCCAGCAGCTTAATCTCCTCTGGACAGGGGGCTCAGGCCCAGCATTTT. The genes are TRBV7-2 and TRBJ1-5, with 11 bases lining up with TRBD1. CDR3 size: 17 residues. CDR1 and CDR2 (germline): SGHTA, FQGNSA. Full variable domain (outside the CDR3, taken from reference TRBV7-2 and TRBJ1-5): GAGVSQSPSNKVTEKGKDVELRCDPISGHTALYWYRQSLGQGLEFLIYFQGNSAPDKSGLPSDRFSAERTGGSVSTLTIQRTQQEDSAVYLCASSLISSGQGAQAQHFGDGTRLSIL.